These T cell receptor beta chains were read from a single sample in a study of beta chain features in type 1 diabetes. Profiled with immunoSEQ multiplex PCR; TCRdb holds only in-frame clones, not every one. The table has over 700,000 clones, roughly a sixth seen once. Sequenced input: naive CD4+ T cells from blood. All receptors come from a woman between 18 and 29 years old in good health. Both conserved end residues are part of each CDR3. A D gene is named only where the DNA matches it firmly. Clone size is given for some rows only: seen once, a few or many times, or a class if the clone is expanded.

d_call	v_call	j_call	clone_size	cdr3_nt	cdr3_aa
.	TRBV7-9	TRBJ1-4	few	TGTGCCAGCAGCTATTACAGAGAGGAAAAACTGTTTTTT	CASSYYREEKLFF
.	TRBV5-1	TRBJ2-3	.	TGCGCCAGCAGCGCCACCACAGATACGCAGTATTTT	CASSATTDTQYF
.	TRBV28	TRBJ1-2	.	TGTGCCAGCAGTTTTACCCACTTCCAGGGCTACACCTTC	CASSFTHFQGYTF
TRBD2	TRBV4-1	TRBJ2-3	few	TGCGCCAGCAGCCAATCGGGACTAGCGGGATCAGGTACACAGGATACGCAGTATTTT	CASSQSGLAGSGTQDTQYF
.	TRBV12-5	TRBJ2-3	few	TGTGCTAGTGTTTCTCCTGGGGATACGCAGTATTTT	CASVSPGDTQYF
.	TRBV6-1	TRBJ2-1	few	TGTGCCAGCAGTGCCCTTAGCAATGAGCAGTTCTTC	CASSALSNEQFF
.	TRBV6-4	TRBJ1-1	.	TGTGCCAGCACAGGGGCGAACACTGAAGCTTTCTTT	CASTGANTEAFF
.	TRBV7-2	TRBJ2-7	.	TGTGCCAGCAGCTTAGGCCCGGGCAGGGAGAACGAGCAGTACTTC	CASSLGPGRENEQYF
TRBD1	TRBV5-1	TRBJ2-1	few	TGCGCCAGCAGCTTGGAGGGGACAGCCTACAATGAGCAGTTCTTC	CASSLEGTAYNEQFF
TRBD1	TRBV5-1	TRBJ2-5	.	TGCGCCAGCAGCTTCGGGACAGTGGGACCAGAGACCCAGTACTTC	CASSFGTVGPETQYF
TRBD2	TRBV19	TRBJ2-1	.	TGTGCCAGTAGTATGGGGACTAGCGACTACAATGAGCAGTTCTTC	CASSMGTSDYNEQFF
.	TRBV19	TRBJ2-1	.	TGTGCCAGTAGCCCGGGACGTTCGGCCTCCAGCTCCTACAATGAGCAGTTCTTC	CASSPGRSASSSYNEQFF
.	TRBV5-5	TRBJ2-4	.	TGTGCCAGCAGCTTGGTTATTGGATTCAAAAACATTCAGTACTTC	CASSLVIGFKNIQYF
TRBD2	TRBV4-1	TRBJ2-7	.	TGCGCCAGCAGCCGGGTAGCGGGCTACGAGCAGTACTTC	CASSRVAGYEQYF
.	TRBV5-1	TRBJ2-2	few	TGCGCCAGCAGCTTTATCTCGGGGGCCGGGGAGCTGTTTTTT	CASSFISGAGELFF
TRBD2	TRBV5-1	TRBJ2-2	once	TGCGCCAGCAGCACGGGACTAGCGAGCACCGGGGAGCTGTTTTTT	CASSTGLASTGELFF
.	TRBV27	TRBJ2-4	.	TGTGCCACGCAGGGACCTAAAAACATTCAGTACTTC	CATQGPKNIQYF
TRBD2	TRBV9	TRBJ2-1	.	TGTGCCAGCAGCGTAGGCGCCGGGACTAAATACAATGAGCAGTTCTTC	CASSVGAGTKYNEQFF
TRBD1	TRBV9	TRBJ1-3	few	TGTGCCAGCAGCTATCCGGGACAGAGTCACACCATATATTTT	CASSYPGQSHTIYF
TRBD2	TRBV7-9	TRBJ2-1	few	TGTGCCAGCAGCTTAGCGACGGCGGGAGGGGAATACAATGAGCAGTTCTTC	CASSLATAGGEYNEQFF
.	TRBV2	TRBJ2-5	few	TGTGCCAGCAGTGAAGCTCCGACAGGCTGGCCGTACTTC	CASSEAPTGWPYF
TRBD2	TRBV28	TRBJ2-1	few	TGTGCCAGCAGAGCGGGAGGGTCTAACAATGAGCAGTTCTTC	CASRAGGSNNEQFF
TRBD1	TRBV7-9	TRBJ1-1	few	TGTGCCAGCAGCCTCAACCTGAGACAGGGTCTGGCTTTCTTT	CASSLNLRQGLAFF
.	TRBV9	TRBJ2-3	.	TGTGCCAGCAGACCCCTAGACTCGGGAGATACGCAGTATTTT	CASRPLDSGDTQYF
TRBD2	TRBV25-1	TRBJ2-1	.	TGTGCCAGCAGTGAGGTGGCTAGCGGGAGGGCCAATGAGCAGTTCTTC	CASSEVASGRANEQFF
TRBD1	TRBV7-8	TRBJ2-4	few	TGTGCCAGCAGCCTCCATTCAGGGGGAGAAGCCAAAAACATTCAGTACTTC	CASSLHSGGEAKNIQYF
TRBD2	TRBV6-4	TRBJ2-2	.	TGTGCCACCCGCGGCGGGAGGGTACCAACGAACACCGGGGAGCTGTTTTTT	CATRGGRVPTNTGELFF
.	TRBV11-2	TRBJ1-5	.	TGTGCCAGCAGCTTAGGGCACCAAGGCAATCAGCCCCAGCATTTT	CASSLGHQGNQPQHF